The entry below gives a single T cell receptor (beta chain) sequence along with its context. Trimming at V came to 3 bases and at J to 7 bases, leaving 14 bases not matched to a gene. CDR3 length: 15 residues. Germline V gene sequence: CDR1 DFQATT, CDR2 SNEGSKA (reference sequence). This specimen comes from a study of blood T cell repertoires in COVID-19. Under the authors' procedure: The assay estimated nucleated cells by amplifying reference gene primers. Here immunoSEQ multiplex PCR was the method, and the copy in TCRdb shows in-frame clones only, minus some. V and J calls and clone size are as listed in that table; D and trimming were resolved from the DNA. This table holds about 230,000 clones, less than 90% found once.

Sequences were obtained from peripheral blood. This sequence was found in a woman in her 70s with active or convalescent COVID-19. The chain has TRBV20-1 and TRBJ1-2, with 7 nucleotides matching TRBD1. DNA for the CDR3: TGCAGTGCTAGTTTTTGGACAGGTCCAGGTCTTGGCTACACCTTC. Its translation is CSASFWTGPGLGYTF.